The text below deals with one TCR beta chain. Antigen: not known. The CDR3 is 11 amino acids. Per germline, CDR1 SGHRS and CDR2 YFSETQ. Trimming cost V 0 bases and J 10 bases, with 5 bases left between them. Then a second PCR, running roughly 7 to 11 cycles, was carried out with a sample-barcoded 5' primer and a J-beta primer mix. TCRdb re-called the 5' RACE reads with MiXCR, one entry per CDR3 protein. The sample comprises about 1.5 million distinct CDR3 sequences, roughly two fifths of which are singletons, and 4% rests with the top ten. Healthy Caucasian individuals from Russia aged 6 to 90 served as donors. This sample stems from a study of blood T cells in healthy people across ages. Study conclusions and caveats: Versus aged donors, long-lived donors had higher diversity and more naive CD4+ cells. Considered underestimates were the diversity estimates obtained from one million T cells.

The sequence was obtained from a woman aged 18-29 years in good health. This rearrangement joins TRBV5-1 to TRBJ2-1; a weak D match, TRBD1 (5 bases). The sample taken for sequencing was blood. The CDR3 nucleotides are TGCGCCAGCAGCTTGGACAGGGAGCAGTTCTTC. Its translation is CASSLDREQFF.